This T cell receptor beta chain emerged from a study of shared clonotypes between healthy human individuals. Every immunoSEQ plate was one replicate of a subset's evenly spread DNA. The repertoire was sequenced with immunoSEQ multiplex PCR; TCRdb's copy has only in-frame clones and lacks some. The repertoire holds some 2,100,000 clones, with about 94% as singletons. Comments on this clone: Its antigen is as yet unknown.

Trimming took 3 bases from V and 7 from J; bases not matched to a gene: 11. Germline lookup yields CDR1 SGHNT and CDR2 YENEEA. The CDR3 has 16 amino acids. Study-wide results and limits: The study generally estimated greater richness for naive than memory subsets. Represented diversity (both genetic and exposure-history) was limited by the small number of donors.

This clonotype was obtained from a man younger than 30 in good health. The rearrangement uses TRBV11-3 and TRBJ2-3; TRBD2 matches 9 bases. Sequencing used naive CD4+ T cells sorted from blood. The subset is: CD45RA+ positively selected. The CDR3 spells CASSLGSSGARHTQYF. CDR3 nucleotide sequence: TGTGCCAGCAGCTTGGGGTCTAGCGGGGCGCGGCATACGCAGTATTTT.